This T cell receptor beta chain emerged from a study of T-cell reconstitution after alpha-beta-depleted transplantation in children. Study findings and constraints: Counts and diversity of T cells one year after transplant came mostly from newly produced T cells. Reportedly, roughly two months post-transplant, alpha-beta T cells arose from several hundred expanded graft clones. Certain patients had high TCRbeta diversity at day 60, and it came from recipient T cells and thymic progenitors that survived.

Germline CDR1 is MGHRA and CDR2 is YSYEKL. V lost 4 bases and J lost 1; bases outside the gene matches: 5. The CDR3 is 15 amino acids. This clonotype showed up many times. Its specificity is unknown. Construction of the TCRbeta library involved unique molecular identifiers. Via MiXCR, TCRdb re-called the PCR reads, giving one row per CDR3 protein. In the table there are 300,000 to 350,000 distinct CDR3 sequences, approximately 20% of which are singletons. The sample here was PBMCs, mostly from graft donor cells, taken 180 days after TCRalphabeta/CD19-depleted stem cell transplant. V is TRBV4-1 and J is TRBJ2-7; 9 bases line up with TRBD1. This receptor was identified in a male patient aged 5 to 17 who had a stem cell transplant for acute lymphoblastic leukemia, so the T cells may come from the graft donor. The CDR3 DNA is TGCGCCAGCAGCCCGGGACAGGGCCCTTCCTACGAGCAGTACTTC. It encodes CASSPGQGPSYEQYF.